Each of the 16 T cell receptor beta chains below was sequenced from the same sample in a study of blood T cell repertoires in COVID-19. Produced via immunoSEQ multiplex PCR; TCRdb's table is partial and in-frame only. The table has roughly 220,000 clones, roughly four fifths seen once. Sequenced input: peripheral blood. The receptors here all came from a woman at least 80 years old with COVID-19, enrolled during active disease.

This clone was seen only a few times. The genes are TRBV28 and TRBJ1-5, with TRBD1 matching 11 bases. V was clipped by 6 bases and J by 4 bases; unmatched bases: 5. Germline-derived CDR1 and CDR2 are MDHEN and SYDVKM. CDR3 size: 15 residues. As DNA, the CDR3 is TGTGCCAGCAGCGGGACAGGGGGATCTAATCAGCCCCAGCATTTT. Residues: CASSGTGGSNQPQHF.

The rearrangement links TRBV21-1 to TRBJ1-3; TRBD1 is the table's D call, not checked against the DNA. TRBV21-1 is noted as a pseudogene. CDR3 size: 15 residues. CDR3: CASSIPDRAGNTIYF. For the CDR3, the DNA is TGTGCCAGCAGCATCCCTGACAGGGCTGGAAACACCATATATTTT.

This clone was counted at least ten times. The CDR3 protein is CASSYGREAAFF. As DNA, the CDR3 is TGTGCCAGCAGTTATGGTCGGGAAGCGGCTTTCTTT. The chain links TRBV6-6 to TRBJ1-1, with D unclear. This CDR3 has 12 amino acids. Trimming pared 3 bases from V and 11 bases from J, leaving 13 bases between. Looked up from germline, CDR1 is MNHNY and CDR2 is SVGAGI (reference sequence).

The chain links TRBV6-2 or TRBV6-3 to TRBJ2-1; 9 bases line up with TRBD1. The CDR3 is made up of 15 amino acids. CDR1 is MNHEY, CDR2 SVGEGT, per germline. The junction had 10 bases not matched to a gene; V was cut back by 6 bases and J by 7 bases. The CDR3 region is CASSPGTGKRNEQFF. CDR3 bases: TGTGCCAGCAGCCCCGGGACAGGGAAGAGGAATGAGCAGTTCTTC.

The chain is built from TRBV30 and TRBJ2-1; tentatively, D is TRBD2 (5 bases). The CDR3 has 13 amino acids. The V gene's germline CDR1 is GTSNPN and CDR2 SVGIG (reference sequence). V gave up 7 bases and J gave up 0 bases, with 10 bases separating them. The DNA of the CDR3 is TGTGCCTACCGGGAACCCTCCTACAATGAGCAGTTCTTC. Translation: CAYREPSYNEQFF.

The chain has TRBV29-1 and TRBJ2-3; 12 nucleotides match TRBD1. The CDR3 spans 16 residues. The germline V gene encodes CDR1 SQVTM and CDR2 ANQGSEA. V shed 7 bases, J shed 1 base, and the junction held 9 bases outside the gene matches. CDR3 region: CSARDRGQGGTDTQYF. The CDR3 DNA is TGCAGCGCCCGGGACAGGGGGCAGGGGGGCACAGATACGCAGTATTTT.

On this clone: The same CDR3 arises from other DNA sequences in this sample as well. The V call is TRBV11-2, the J call TRBJ2-5; maybe TRBD1 (6 bases). The length of the CDR3 is 14 residues. Looked up from germline, CDR1 is SGHAT and CDR2 is FQNNGV. Trimming took 5 bases from V and 2 from J, leaving 12 bases between them. CDR3 nucleotides: TGTGCCAGCAGCCGAGGACAGCTACAAGAGACCCAGTACTTC. It specifies CASSRGQLQETQYF.

This clone came up once. Written as DNA, the CDR3 is TGTGCCAGCAGTCCCCAGGGAATCACTGAAGCTTTCTTT. Translation gives CASSPQGITEAFF. The V and J genes are TRBV12-3 or TRBV12-4 and TRBJ1-1, with D possibly being TRBD1 (5 bases). Trimming removed 5 bases from V and 4 bases from J, with 11 bases in between. This CDR3 is built from 13 residues.

The chain joins TRBV6-1 to TRBJ2-7, with TRBD2 matching over 9 bases. The CDR3 is 14 amino acids. Germline trimming cut 6 bases from V and 2 bases from J; bases unmatched to any gene: 5. In germline, CDR1 is MNHNS, CDR2 SASEGT. The DNA for the CDR3 is TGTGCCAGCAGGCCAGCTAGCGGGGCCTACGAGCAGTACTTC. This gives the protein CASRPASGAYEQYF.

V usage is TRBV27 and J usage is TRBJ2-2; 8 bases are a match to TRBD1. The CDR3 contains 14 residues. Germline V gene sequence: CDR1 MNHEY, CDR2 SMNVEV (reference sequence). Trimming took 5 bases from V and 6 from J; bases not matched to a gene: 5. CDR3 sequence (DNA): TGTGCCAGCAGTCGTACAGGGGGACCCGGGGAGCTGTTTTTT. Its protein product is CASSRTGGPGELFF.

This clone was picked up a small number of times. The chain is built from TRBV6-5 and TRBJ1-3; D is unclear. CDR3 length: 14 residues. Between the trimmed V and J ends, which lost 8 bases and 0 bases, there was a span of 11 bases. Germline V lookup: CDR1 MNHEY, CDR2 SVGAGI. In nucleotides, the CDR3 is TGTGCCAGCGGACTAGAGTTCTCTGGAAACACCATATATTTT. Protein product: CASGLEFSGNTIYF.

Notes on this clone: A much bigger clone sits one base away, suggesting this may be a read error. The gene calls are TRBV5-6 and TRBJ2-3; tentative D call: TRBD2 (5 bases). Trimming took 0 bases from V and 3 from J, leaving 5 bases between them. The CDR3 consists of 13 residues. Germline lookup yields CDR1 SGHDT and CDR2 YYEEEE. In DNA, the CDR3 is TGTGCCAGCAGCTTGGAGCGGACAGATACGCAGTATTTT. Its protein product is CASSLERTDTQYF.

V and J are TRBV6-6 and TRBJ1-6; the match to TRBD1 covers 11 bases. The CDR3 consists of 15 residues. Germline V CDR1 and CDR2: MNHNY, SVGAGI (reference sequence). J lost 7 bases, V lost 4 bases, and 3 bases had no gene match. This CDR3 is CASSLRDRGNSPLHF. DNA of the CDR3: TGTGCCAGCAGTTTGCGGGACAGGGGGAATTCACCCCTCCACTTT.

This clone has a single count. The gene calls are TRBV5-8 and TRBJ1-6, with D perhaps matching TRBD1 (5 bases). The germline V gene encodes CDR1 SGHTS and CDR2 YDEGEE. Trimming took 3 bases from V and 0 from J, leaving 13 bases between them. The CDR3 loop spans 17 amino acids. The CDR3 nucleotides are TGTGCCAGCAGCTCAAGGGGTTCCAGCTCCTATAATTCACCCCTCCACTTT. As protein: CASSSRGSSSYNSPLHF.

The CDR3 DNA sequence: TGTGCCAGCAAAAAGGGGGGACAGGGGAATTCACCCCTCCACTTT. This sequence encodes CASKKGGQGNSPLHF. The chain recombines TRBV25-1 with TRBJ1-6, with 10 bases matching TRBD1. In germline, CDR1 is MGHDK, CDR2 SYGVNS. The CDR3 extends over 15 amino acids. With 7 bases clipped from V and 7 bases from J, the junction kept 7 bases outside the gene matches.

The chain's CDR3 is CASTQGESTEAFF. CDR3 nucleotides: TGTGCCAGCACCCAGGGGGAGAGCACTGAAGCTTTCTTT. The V and J genes are TRBV6-5 and TRBJ1-1, with 7 bases fitting TRBD1. Germline assignment: CDR1 MNHEY and CDR2 SVGAGI. With 7 bases clipped from V and 4 bases from J, the junction kept 6 bases outside the gene matches. CDR3 length equals 13 residues.